This TCR beta chain was retrieved from a study of OX40 agonist ivuxolimab in advanced cancers. The wider study: From about 23 to 85 years was the age range, with a mean of about 54 years, and nearly 85% were male. Partial responses, seen in three patients, involved one hepatocellular carcinoma and two cutaneous melanomas.

Whole-study findings and limits: Dose levels from 0.1 to 3.0 mg/kg saw CD4+ and CD8+ blood T cells expand clonally by week 6.

A word on this clone: Antigen specificity is unknown.

Data came from immunoSEQ multiplex PCR; TCRdb stores just in-frame clones and leaves some out. The data contain tens of thousands of clones, 80% to 85% of them seen just once; the ten biggest clones take up roughly 4.7%. The receptor was isolated from an adult with an advanced solid tumor such as melanoma, head and neck, liver or kidney cancer. This sample comprised CD4+ or CD8+ T cells sorted from blood, obtained in a trial of the OX40 agonist ivuxolimab.

DNA of the CDR3: TGTGCCAGCAAATTCTCTGGGGCCAACGTCCTGACTTTC. The encoded protein is CASKFSGANVLTF. The chain employs TRBV7-2 and TRBJ2-6, with D uncertain. Trimming pared 7 bases from V and 0 bases from J, leaving 4 bases between. The CDR3 has 13 amino acids. CDR1 is SGHTA and CDR2 is FQGNSA in the germline V gene.